This T cell receptor beta chain comes out of a study of blood T cells in healthy people across ages. General study findings and limits: A roughly linear fall in TCR beta diversity per million T cells was seen with increasing age. PBMCs left unsorted prevented a conclusive naive versus antigen-experienced comparison.

This clonotype was observed many times. What it binds is unknown. Healthy Caucasian individuals from Russia aged about 6 to 95 were enrolled as donors. Through a sample-barcoded 5' primer and a J-beta primer mix, a second PCR was run for roughly 7 to 11 cycles. Per sample, CDR3-containing paired-end reads numbered at least 2.5 million. Via MiXCR, TCRdb re-called the 5' RACE reads, giving one row per CDR3 protein. The table lists about 670,000 distinct CDR3 sequences, roughly two fifths of them singletons, with around 30% in the top ten. J lost 0 bases, V lost 2 bases, and 10 bases had no gene match. From germline, CDR1 is MNHEY and CDR2 SVGEGT. The CDR3 covers 19 residues.

The V gene is TRBV6-2 or TRBV6-3, the J gene TRBJ2-1, with TRBD2 matching 10 bases. Sequencing was carried out using blood. This TCR was sampled from a man older than 75 in good health. The CDR3 here is CASSYDLAGAPSSYNEQFF. The CDR3, as DNA: TGTGCCAGCAGTTACGACCTAGCGGGGGCCCCGAGCTCCTACAATGAGCAGTTCTTC.